The clone carrying this TCR beta chain has at least ten counts. Each library that profiled naive CD8 cells came from approximately 20,000 to 1,000,000 sorted cells with 10%, 30% or 50% RNA. This record belongs to a study of molecular identifiers for immune sequencing clone quantification. Previously described methods with listed TCR primers produced the bulk TCR libraries. TCRdb reprocessed the PCR reads via MiXCR and lists one record per CDR3 protein. The table shows 65,000 to 70,000 distinct CDR3 sequences, with less than 20% occurring only once. V lost 0 bases, J lost 5 bases, and 11 bases lay in between. The CDR3 length is 14 residues. The germline gives CDR1 KGHSY, CDR2 FQNENV.

The sequencing sample was made of naive CD8+ T cells from blood, with Jurkat cell RNA spiked in. Subset in this sample: FACS-sorted CD8+CD4-CCR7+CD45RA+ naive T cells. The receptor was derived from a human donor in good health. Some libraries in this study had Jurkat cell RNA spiked in. The chain recombines TRBV16 with TRBJ2-7; D not certain. The CDR3 spells CASSQSPRSDEQYF. The DNA of the CDR3 is TGTGCCAGCAGCCAATCCCCCCGTAGTGACGAGCAGTACTTC.